Listed here are 25 T cell receptor beta chains from one sample, sequenced in a study of blood T cell repertoires in COVID-19. Repertoires were generated with immunoSEQ multiplex PCR, while TCRdb's copy carries only in-frame clones and drops some. The profile shows under 60,000 clones, 90% of them singletons. The specimen sequenced was peripheral blood. These receptors were taken from a human donor in a cohort sampled during active COVID-19.

The chain uses TRBV24-1 and TRBJ2-1; 13 bases line up with TRBD2. Germline V CDR1 and CDR2: KGHDR, SFDVKD. The trim removed 3 bases at V and 9 bases at J, leaving 10 bases unmatched. The CDR3 has 17 amino acids. DNA for the CDR3: TGTGCCACCAGTGATCGTGGGACTAGCGGGATCGGGTTTGAGCAGTTCTTC. Its protein is CATSDRGTSGIGFEQFF.

The chain uses TRBV5-4 and TRBJ2-3; 7 bases match TRBD1. CDR3 size: 13 residues. Germline V gene lookup returns CDR1 SGHNT and CDR2 YYREEE (reference sequence). Losses at the gene ends were 4 bases for V and 6 bases for J; bases not matched to a gene: 5. The CDR3: CASSTDRVDTQYF. DNA of the CDR3: TGTGCCAGCAGCACAGACAGGGTTGATACGCAGTATTTT.

The chain links TRBV28 to TRBJ2-2; TRBD1 might be the D (6 bases). Germline CDR1 reads MDHEN; CDR2 reads SYDVKM. This CDR3 has 12 residues. V dropped 3 bases and J dropped 8 bases, with 7 bases sitting between them. The CDR3 nucleotides read TGTGCCAGCAGTTTCGGACAGGGGGAGCTGTTTTTT. This codes for CASSFGQGELFF.

V is TRBV12-3 or TRBV12-4 and J is TRBJ1-2, with D possibly matching TRBD1 (5 bases). The CDR3 sequence is 13 residues long. V lost 5 bases, J lost 2 bases, and 9 bases lay in between. The CDR3: CASSPQENYGYTF. The CDR3 coding sequence is TGTGCCAGCAGTCCACAGGAAAACTATGGCTACACCTTC.

The J gene is TRBJ2-6, the V gene TRBV7-9, with a tentative D call TRBD1 (5 bases). This CDR3 comprises 18 residues. Germline values: CDR1 SEHNR, CDR2 FQNEAQ (reference sequence). V shed 4 bases and J shed 0 bases, with 16 bases lying between them. Here the CDR3 reads CASSSHLDRPSGANVLTF. The CDR3, as DNA: TGTGCCAGCAGCTCGCACCTCGACAGACCCTCTGGGGCCAACGTCCTGACTTTC.

The chain links TRBV15 to TRBJ1-1; unclear D gene. The germline V gene encodes CDR1 LNHNV and CDR2 YYDKDF (reference sequence). The germline V and J ends were trimmed by 5 bases and 4 bases, with 11 bases remaining between them. CDR3 length: 13 residues. CDR3 loop: CATSPSTGTEAFF. CDR3 sequence (DNA): TGTGCCACCAGCCCCAGCACGGGCACTGAAGCTTTCTTT.

V and J are TRBV2 and TRBJ2-2; D might be TRBD2 (5 bases). CDR1 and CDR2 (germline): SNHLY, FYNNEI. CDR3 size: 14 residues. Between the trimmed V and J ends, which lost 7 bases and 0 bases, there was a span of 9 bases. The CDR3 DNA follows: TGTGCCAGCATCTTTAGCGCGAACACCGGGGAGCTGTTTTTT. It is translated as CASIFSANTGELFF.

Only one count was recorded for this clone. The genes are TRBV19 and TRBJ2-7; 10 nucleotides match TRBD2. The CDR3 totals 16 residues. Looked up from germline, CDR1 is LNHDA and CDR2 is SQIVND (reference sequence). With V trimmed by 4 bases and J by 1 base, 7 bases remained unmatched. This chain's CDR3 is CASSKPSGSRSYEQYV. As DNA, the CDR3 is TGTGCCAGTAGTAAACCTAGCGGGAGTAGGTCCTACGAGCAGTACGTC.

The chain uses TRBV6-5 and TRBJ2-7; the D is unclear. CDR3 size: 13 residues. The germline V and J ends were trimmed by 5 bases and 2 bases, with 10 bases remaining between them. CDR1 is MNHEY, CDR2 SVGAGI, per germline. The CDR3 protein is CASSLRSTYEQYF. CDR3 bases: TGTGCCAGCAGTCTCCGGAGTACCTACGAGCAGTACTTC.

This clone was recorded only once. This chain connects TRBV27 to TRBJ2-5; perhaps TRBD1 as D (6 bases). The germline V gene has CDR1 MNHEY and CDR2 SMNVEV (reference sequence). The CDR3 is 11 residues long. Between the trimmed V and J ends, which lost 6 bases and 7 bases, there was a span of 9 bases. The chain's CDR3 is CASRARGTQYF. CDR3 coding DNA: TGTGCCAGCAGAGCCAGGGGGACCCAGTACTTC.

As for this clone: Other DNA sequences in the same sample also yield this CDR3. This chain connects TRBV29-1 to TRBJ1-1; 9 positions agree with TRBD1. V shed 4 bases, J shed 4 bases, and the junction held 1 base outside the gene matches. Germline assignment: CDR1 SQVTM and CDR2 ANQGSEA. There are 12 residues in the CDR3. As DNA, the CDR3 is TGCAGCGTTGGACAGGGGGGCACTGAAGCTTTCTTT. Protein: CSVGQGGTEAFF. The variable domain in full, with the rest retrieved from reference TRBV29-1 and TRBJ1-1, is SAVISQKPSRDICQRGTSLTIQCQVDSQVTMMFWYRQQPGQSLTLIATANQGSEATYESGFVIDKFPISRPNLTFSTLTVSNMSPEDSSIYLCSVGQGGTEAFFGQGTRLTVV.

V is TRBV27 and J is TRBJ1-1, with a tentative D call TRBD1 (5 bases). V lost 3 bases and J lost 7, with 15 bases in between. CDR3 length: 14 amino acids. From germline, CDR1 is MNHEY and CDR2 SMNVEV (reference sequence). The CDR3 bases are TGTGCCAGCAGTTTTAACCAGGGAAGGATTGAAGCTTTCTTT. Its translation: CASSFNQGRIEAFF.

The V call is TRBV9, the J call TRBJ2-1; TRBD2 matches 7 bases. J gave up 7 bases and V 4 bases, and 14 bases lay outside the gene matches. This CDR3 is 16 amino acids long. In germline, CDR1 is SGDLS, CDR2 YYNGEE. The CDR3 region has the DNA TGTGCCAGCAGCTTCTTACCGGGACCCGGGGGGAATGAGCAGTTCTTC. It encodes CASSFLPGPGGNEQFF.

This clone came up once. This chain joins TRBV5-5 and TRBJ1-1, with a weak D call TRBD1 (5 bases). The CDR3 covers 13 residues. CDR1 SGHKS and CDR2 YYEKEE come from the germline V gene (reference sequence). V was clipped by 1 base and J by 3 bases, with 7 bases between them. CDR3 protein: CASSLRGYTEAFF. In nucleotides, the CDR3 is TGTGCCAGCAGCTTGCGGGGGTACACTGAAGCTTTCTTT.

This clone was detected only once. The gene calls are TRBV6-5 and TRBJ2-5, with TRBD1 matching 7 bases. CDR3 size: 14 residues. Germline V gene lookup returns CDR1 MNHEY and CDR2 SVGAGI. V trimming: 0 bases; J trimming: 4 bases; junction bases outside the gene matches: 2. Here the CDR3 DNA reads TGTGCCAGCAGTTACTCTACAGGGGCAGAGACCCAGTACTTC. Protein: CASSYSTGAETQYF.

In its sample, this clone was seen a few times. The chain employs TRBV11-2 and TRBJ1-4; D might be TRBD1 (6 bases). Germline V gene sequence: CDR1 SGHAT, CDR2 FQNNGV. The CDR3 has 13 amino acids. Trimming took off 5 bases at V and 8 bases at J, with 12 bases between the two ends. CDR3 DNA: TGTGCCAGCAGCCCAGGGGTACGGGAAAAACTGTTTTTT. This translates into CASSPGVREKLFF.

This clone was observed once. J is TRBJ1-2 and V is TRBV18; D might be TRBD1 (6 bases). The CDR3 is 14 residues long. CDR1 KGHSH and CDR2 LQKENI come from the germline V gene. The V end lost 1 base, the J end lost 8 bases, and 14 bases lay between the germline ends. CDR3: CASSPRSGVLGYTF. The CDR3, as DNA: TGTGCCAGCTCACCACGGTCAGGGGTACTCGGCTACACCTTC.

This chain links TRBV5-8 with TRBJ2-7; 9 nucleotides line up with TRBD2. The CDR3 covers 17 residues. Germline V CDR1 and CDR2: SGHTS, YDEGEE. The V gene end was trimmed by 4 bases and the J gene end by 4 bases; junction bases not matched to a gene: 15. The CDR3 sequence is CASSPTPGPTSGYEQYV. The CDR3 nucleotides read TGTGCCAGCAGCCCGACGCCGGGGCCGACTAGCGGATACGAGCAGTACGTC.

In this sample, this clone turned up once. The chain joins TRBV9 to TRBJ2-1; D is undetermined. The germline V gene encodes CDR1 SGDLS and CDR2 YYNGEE. V was shortened by 1 base and J by 8 bases, with 10 bases between the two germline ends. CDR3 length: 13 amino acids. CDR3 DNA sequence: TGTGCCAGCAGCGTATCCCTATACGATGAGCAGTTCTTC. Protein product: CASSVSLYDEQFF.

This sequence joins TRBV19 and TRBJ2-7; 10 positions match TRBD2. Trimming at V came to 2 bases and at J to 1 base, leaving 2 bases not matched to a gene. Germline CDR1 is LNHDA and CDR2 is SQIVND (reference sequence). This CDR3 region has 15 residues. The CDR3 loop is CASSISGGGSYEQYF. CDR3 sequence (DNA): TGTGCCAGTAGTATAAGCGGGGGGGGATCCTACGAGCAGTACTTC.

This chain uses TRBV27 with TRBJ2-5, with 12 bases fitting TRBD2. The V gene's germline CDR1 is MNHEY and CDR2 SMNVEV (reference sequence). The CDR3 covers 16 residues. With V trimmed by 0 bases and J by 3 bases, 2 bases remained unmatched. As DNA, the CDR3 is TGTGCCAGCAGTTTATCCCGACTAGCGGGAGAAGAGACCCAGTACTTC. It is translated as CASSLSRLAGEETQYF.

The chain links TRBV15 to TRBJ2-2; D gene uncertain. V lost 0 bases and J 2 bases, leaving 7 bases between the germline ends. The germline gives CDR1 LNHNV, CDR2 YYDKDF (reference sequence). CDR3 length: 15 amino acids. The CDR3 region is CATSRDLSNTGELFF. The CDR3 coding sequence is TGTGCCACCAGCAGAGATCTCTCCAACACCGGGGAGCTGTTTTTT.

In DNA, the CDR3 is TGTGCCACCGCCCCCGGACAGCGAACCTACAATGAGCAGTTCTTC. This sequence encodes CATAPGQRTYNEQFF. V gene TRBV7-9 combines with J gene TRBJ2-1; possibly TRBD1 for D (6 bases). V was trimmed by 10 bases and J by 2 bases, leaving 18 bases between them. The CDR3 loop spans 15 amino acids. Germline assignment: CDR1 SEHNR and CDR2 FQNEAQ (reference sequence).

The V call is TRBV20-1, the J call TRBJ1-1, with D possibly matching TRBD1 (5 bases). V was clipped by 3 bases and J by 1 base, with 9 bases between them. The germline V gene encodes CDR1 DFQATT and CDR2 SNEGSKA (reference sequence). This CDR3 contains 13 residues. The CDR3 is CSASRRENTEAFF. Written as DNA, the CDR3 is TGCAGTGCTAGTCGCAGGGAGAACACTGAAGCTTTCTTT.

The chain uses TRBV5-1 and TRBJ2-6, with D maybe TRBD1 (5 bases). V lost 2 bases and J lost 0, with 9 bases in between. Germline V CDR1 and CDR2: SGHRS, YFSETQ. This CDR3 region has 16 residues. In DNA form, the CDR3 reads TGCGCCAGCAGCTTAAGACAGCGCTCTGGGGCCAACGTCCTGACTTTC. Translated, it gives CASSLRQRSGANVLTF.